This TCR beta chain was observed in a study of blood T cell repertoires in COVID-19. Study background: The samples span acute and convalescent COVID-19 from the United States, Italy and Spain. T cells, B-cell-depleted T cells, or PBMCs provided the cDNA or gDNA that served as material.

The CDR3 consists of 12 residues. Germline values: CDR1 MNHNS, CDR2 SASEGT. To note about this clone: One end of the junction is discordant with germline, which a read error may explain.

Cohort 3 recovery required two negative PCRs, clearance, or symptom resolution. Clones were sequenced by immunoSEQ multiplex PCR, and TCRdb holds only the in-frame ones, with some missing. The table shows around 380,000 clones, with about 89% occurring only once. The sequenced material came from PBMCs or T cells enriched from blood (not recorded which). The clonotype comes from a man aged 25-40 years who had recovered from COVID-19. This chain joins TRBV6-1 and TRBJ1-2, with D possibly TRBD1 on 5 matching bases. The CDR3 region is CASREGTGGYTF. The CDR3 coding sequence is TGTGCCAGCAGGGAAGGGACTGGTGGCTACACCTTC.